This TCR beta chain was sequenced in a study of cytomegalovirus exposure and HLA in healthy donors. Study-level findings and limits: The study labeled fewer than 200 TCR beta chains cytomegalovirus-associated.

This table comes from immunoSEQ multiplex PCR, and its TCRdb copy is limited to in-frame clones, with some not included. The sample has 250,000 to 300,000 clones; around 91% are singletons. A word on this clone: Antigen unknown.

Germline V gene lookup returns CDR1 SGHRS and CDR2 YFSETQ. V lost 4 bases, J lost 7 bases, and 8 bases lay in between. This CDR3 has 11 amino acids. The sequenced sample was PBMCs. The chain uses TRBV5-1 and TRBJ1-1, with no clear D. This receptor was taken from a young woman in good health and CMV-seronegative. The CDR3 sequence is CASSLMNEAFF. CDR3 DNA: TGCGCCAGCAGCCTAATGAATGAAGCTTTCTTT.